This record concerns one TCR beta chain sequence. Its antigen is as yet unknown. These data are taken from a study of cytomegalovirus exposure and HLA in healthy donors. General study findings and limits: In a later analysis, donors in an Asian-associated ancestry cluster reportedly had fewer N-insertions in productive TCRs than the cohort mean.

60 Vbeta and 13 Jbeta primers were used in PCR. Sequenced by immunoSEQ multiplex PCR; TCRdb stores in-frame clones only, minus some. Its table lists tens of thousands of clones. The clonotype was recovered from a man between 18 and 29 years old in good health and CMV-seropositive. Sequencing was performed on PBMCs.

The CDR3: CASSLTGGKNSPLHF. The DNA of the CDR3 is TGCGCCAGCAGCCTAACAGGGGGCAAGAATTCACCCCTCCACTTT. This chain links TRBV10-2 with TRBJ1-6; TRBD1 agrees at 9 bases. The trim removed 6 bases at V and 7 bases at J, leaving 7 bases unmatched. The V gene's germline CDR1 is WSHSY and CDR2 SAAADI. There are 15 residues in the CDR3.